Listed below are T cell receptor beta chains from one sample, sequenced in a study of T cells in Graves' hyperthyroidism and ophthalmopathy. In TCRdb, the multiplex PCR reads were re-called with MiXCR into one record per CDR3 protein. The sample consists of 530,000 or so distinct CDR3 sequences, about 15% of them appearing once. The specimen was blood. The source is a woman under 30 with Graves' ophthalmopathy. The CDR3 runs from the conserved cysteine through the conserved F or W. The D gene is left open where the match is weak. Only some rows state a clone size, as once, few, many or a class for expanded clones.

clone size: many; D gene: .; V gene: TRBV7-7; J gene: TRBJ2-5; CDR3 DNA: TGTGCTAGCAGCTTAGCCCAGCAAGAGACCCAGTACTTC; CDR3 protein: CASSLAQQETQYF
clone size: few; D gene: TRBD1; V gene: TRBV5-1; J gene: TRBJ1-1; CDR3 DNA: TGCGCCAGCAGCCTCAGGACAGGTTCGAACACTGAAGCTTTCTTT; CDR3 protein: CASSLRTGSNTEAFF
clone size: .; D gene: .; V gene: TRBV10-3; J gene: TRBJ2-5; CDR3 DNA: TGTGCCATCAGTAGTCGGCAAACCCAAGAGACCCAGTACTTC; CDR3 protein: CAISSRQTQETQYF
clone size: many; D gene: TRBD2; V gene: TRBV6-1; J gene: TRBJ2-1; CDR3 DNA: TGTGCCAGCAGTGGGCTAGCGGGGGTAAATGAGCAGTTCTTC; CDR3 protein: CASSGLAGVNEQFF
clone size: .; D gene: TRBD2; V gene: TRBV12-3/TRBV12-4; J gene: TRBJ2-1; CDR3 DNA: TGTGCCAGCAGGGCTAGCGGGAGCACCTACAATGAGCAGTTCTTC; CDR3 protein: CASRASGSTYNEQFF
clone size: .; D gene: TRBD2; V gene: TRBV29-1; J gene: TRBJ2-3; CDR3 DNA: TGCAGCGTTGAAGGGTTGGATATGGCGGGAGGAACAGATACGCAGTATTTT; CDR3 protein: CSVEGLDMAGGTDTQYF
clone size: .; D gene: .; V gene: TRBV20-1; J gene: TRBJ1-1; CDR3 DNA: TGCAGTGCTAGGGAACAGGGATTGAACACTGAAGCTTTCTTT; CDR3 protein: CSAREQGLNTEAFF
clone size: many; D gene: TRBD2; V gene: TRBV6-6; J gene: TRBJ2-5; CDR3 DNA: TGTGCCAGCAGTTACGAAAGCGGGGGGTTGGCCCAGTACTTC; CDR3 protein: CASSYESGGLAQYF
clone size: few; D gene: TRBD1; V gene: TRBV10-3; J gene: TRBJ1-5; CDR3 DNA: TGTGCCATCGTACAGGGGTCGCATCAGCCCCAGCATTTT; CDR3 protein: CAIVQGSHQPQHF
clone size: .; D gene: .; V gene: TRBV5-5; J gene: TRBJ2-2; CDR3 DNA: TGTGCCAGCAGCGTACCACCCTCCCGGAACACCGGGGAGCTGTTTTTT; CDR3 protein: CASSVPPSRNTGELFF
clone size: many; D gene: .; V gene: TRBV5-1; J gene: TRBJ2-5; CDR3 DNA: TGCGCCAGCAGCCTACACCGGAGGGAAAGCAGAGAGACCCAGTACTTC; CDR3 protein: CASSLHRRESRETQYF
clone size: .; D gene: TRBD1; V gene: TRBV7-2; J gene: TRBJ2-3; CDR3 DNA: TGTGCCAGCAGCGGGCGGACAGGCTATACGCAGTATTTT; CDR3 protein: CASSGRTGYTQYF
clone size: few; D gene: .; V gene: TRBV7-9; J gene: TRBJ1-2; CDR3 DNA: TGTGCCAGCAGCTTAAGGGGGGCTTATGGCTACACCTTC; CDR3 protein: CASSLRGAYGYTF
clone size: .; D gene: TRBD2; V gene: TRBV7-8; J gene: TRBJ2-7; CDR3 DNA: TGTGCCAGCAGCTCCCAGGGAGGGGATTACGAGCAGTACTTC; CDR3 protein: CASSSQGGDYEQYF
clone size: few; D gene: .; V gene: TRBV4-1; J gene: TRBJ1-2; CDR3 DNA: TGCGCCAGCAGCCATGGGGGGGGGGTATCAGGCTACACCTTC; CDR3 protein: CASSHGGGVSGYTF
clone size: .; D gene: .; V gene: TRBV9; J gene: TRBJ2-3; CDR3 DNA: TGTGCCAGCAGCGAGGAAGGGGTTTTCACAGATACGCAGTATTTT; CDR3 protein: CASSEEGVFTDTQYF
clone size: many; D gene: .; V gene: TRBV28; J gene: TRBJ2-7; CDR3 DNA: TGTGCCAGCGGCGGGGTCTACGAGCAGTACTTC; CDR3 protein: CASGGVYEQYF
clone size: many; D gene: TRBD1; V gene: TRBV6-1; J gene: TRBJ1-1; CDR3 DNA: TGTGCCAGCAGTGGGCCGAGGACAGGGCAAGCTTTCTTT; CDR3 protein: CASSGPRTGQAFF
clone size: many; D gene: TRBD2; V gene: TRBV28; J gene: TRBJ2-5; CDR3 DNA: TGTGCCAGCAGCCCTAGCGGGGGGGCCTATGAGACCCAGTACTTC; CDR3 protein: CASSPSGGAYETQYF
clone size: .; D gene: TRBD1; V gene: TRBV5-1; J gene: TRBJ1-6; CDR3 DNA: TGCGCCAGCAGCTTTTCAGGGGGCGCAGATTCACCCCTCCACTTT; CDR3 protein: CASSFSGGADSPLHF
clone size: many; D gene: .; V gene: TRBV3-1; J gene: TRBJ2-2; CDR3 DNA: TGTGCCAGCAGCCGACTTCCCGGGGAGCTGTTTTTT; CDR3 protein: CASSRLPGELFF
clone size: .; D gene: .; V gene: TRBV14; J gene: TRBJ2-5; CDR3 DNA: TGTGCCAGCAGCCAATACACCTGGATTTCCCAAGAGACCCAGTACTTC; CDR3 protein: CASSQYTWISQETQYF
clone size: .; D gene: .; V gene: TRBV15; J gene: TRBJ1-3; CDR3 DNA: TGTGCCACCAGCACTACGACCCGCGCCATATATTTT; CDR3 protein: CATSTTTRAIYF
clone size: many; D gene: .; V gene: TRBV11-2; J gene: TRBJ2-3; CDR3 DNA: TGTGCCAGCAGCTTGGAGGATTCGACCGGGGGAGATACGCAGTATTTT; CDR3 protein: CASSLEDSTGGDTQYF
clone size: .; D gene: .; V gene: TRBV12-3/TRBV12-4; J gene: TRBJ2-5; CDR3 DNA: TGTGCCAGCAGTCGGTTTGCGGGGGCGGGGGAGACCCAGTACTTC; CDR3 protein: CASSRFAGAGETQYF
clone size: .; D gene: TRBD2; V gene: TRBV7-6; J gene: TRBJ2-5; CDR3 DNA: TGTGCCAGCAGCTCCCTAGCGGGAGGCCCGCCCGGAGAGACCCAGTACTTC; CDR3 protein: CASSSLAGGPPGETQYF
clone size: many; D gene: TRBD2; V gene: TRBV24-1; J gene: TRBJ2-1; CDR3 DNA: TGTGCCACCAGTGATTTGGGGACTAGCGGGAGCCATGAGCAGTTCTTC; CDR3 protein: CATSDLGTSGSHEQFF
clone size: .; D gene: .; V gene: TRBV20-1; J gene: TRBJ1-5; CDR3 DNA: TGCAGTGCTAGAGATTGGGGATATAGCAATCAGCCCCAGCATTTT; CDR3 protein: CSARDWGYSNQPQHF
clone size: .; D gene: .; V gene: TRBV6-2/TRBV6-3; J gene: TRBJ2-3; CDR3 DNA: TGTGCCAGCAGCCCCTCGCCTGGGGGAAATACGCAGTATTTT; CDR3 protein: CASSPSPGGNTQYF
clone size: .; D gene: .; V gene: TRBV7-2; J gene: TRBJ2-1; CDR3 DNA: TGTGCCAGCTCGGCCCGGCAGTCCTACAATGAGCAGTTCTTC; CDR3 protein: CASSARQSYNEQFF
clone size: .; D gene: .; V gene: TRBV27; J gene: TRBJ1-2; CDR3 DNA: TGTGCCAGCAGTTTTGCCGGGGGTAGCTATGGCTACACCTTC; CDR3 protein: CASSFAGGSYGYTF
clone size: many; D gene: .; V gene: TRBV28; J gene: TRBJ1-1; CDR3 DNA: TGTGCCAGCAGTTTCGGGGGAGTGAACACTGAAGCTTTCTTT; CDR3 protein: CASSFGGVNTEAFF
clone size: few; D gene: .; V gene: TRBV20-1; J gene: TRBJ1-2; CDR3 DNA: TGCAGTATTCGGGTGGGGGGAGTTGGCTACACCTTC; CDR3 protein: CSIRVGGVGYTF
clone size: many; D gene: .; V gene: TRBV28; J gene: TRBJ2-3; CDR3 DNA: TGTGCCAGCAGCCCCATAGGGGGGTTGACAGATACGCAGTATTTT; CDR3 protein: CASSPIGGLTDTQYF
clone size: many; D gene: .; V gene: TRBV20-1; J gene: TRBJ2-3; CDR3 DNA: TGCAGTCATAAGGAGGGGAGCACAGATACGCAGTATTTT; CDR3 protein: CSHKEGSTDTQYF
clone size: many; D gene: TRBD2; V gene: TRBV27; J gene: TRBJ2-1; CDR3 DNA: TGTGCCAGTAAGGGACTAGCGGGGCTTGAGCAGTTCTTC; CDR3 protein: CASKGLAGLEQFF
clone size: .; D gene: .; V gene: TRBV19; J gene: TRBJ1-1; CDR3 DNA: TGTGCCAGTAGTACTAAGGTGGGGGGCACTGAAGCTTTCTTT; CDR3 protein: CASSTKVGGTEAFF
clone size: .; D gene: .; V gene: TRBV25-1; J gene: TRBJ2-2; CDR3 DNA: TGTGCCAGCAGTGATACAGAGACCGGGGAGCTGTTTTTT; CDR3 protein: CASSDTETGELFF
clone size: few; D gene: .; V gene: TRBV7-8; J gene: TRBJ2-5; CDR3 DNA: TGTGCCAGCAGCTGGGACGGGGTTAGTCAGTACTTC; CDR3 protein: CASSWDGVSQYF
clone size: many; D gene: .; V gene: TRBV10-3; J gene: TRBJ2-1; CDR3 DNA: TGTGCCATCAGTGAGTCCGCGGTCGCCTACAATGAGCAGTTCTTC; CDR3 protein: CAISESAVAYNEQFF
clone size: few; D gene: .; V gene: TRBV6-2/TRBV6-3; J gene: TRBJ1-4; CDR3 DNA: TGTGCCAGCAGTTACGGGTACAGGGAGGTTGAAAAACTGTTTTTT; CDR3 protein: CASSYGYREVEKLFF
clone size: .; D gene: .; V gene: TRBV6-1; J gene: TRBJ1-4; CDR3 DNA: TGTGCCAGCAGTGAACAGGGAACAGGTGAAAAACTGTTTTTT; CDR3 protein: CASSEQGTGEKLFF
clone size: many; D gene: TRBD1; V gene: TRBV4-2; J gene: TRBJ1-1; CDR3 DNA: TGTGCCAGCAGCCAAGACTACAGGGGAGCGAACACTGAAGCTTTCTTT; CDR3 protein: CASSQDYRGANTEAFF
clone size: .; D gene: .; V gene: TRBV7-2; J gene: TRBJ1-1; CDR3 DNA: TGTGCCAGCAGCTTAAGAGGGAGCCGGGACGCAGGGCCTCATGAAGCTTTCTTT; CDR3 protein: CASSLRGSRDAGPHEAFF
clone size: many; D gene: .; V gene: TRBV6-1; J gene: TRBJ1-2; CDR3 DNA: TGTGCCAGCAGTGACGGGCTCTATGGCTACACCTTC; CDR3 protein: CASSDGLYGYTF
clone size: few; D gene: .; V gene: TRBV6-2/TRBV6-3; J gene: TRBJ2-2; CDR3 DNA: TGTGCCAGCAGTTACGGGGCGCACACCGGGGAGCTGTTTTTT; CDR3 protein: CASSYGAHTGELFF
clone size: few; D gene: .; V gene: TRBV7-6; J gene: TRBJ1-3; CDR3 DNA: TGTGCCAGCAGCCCCCACCCTCCGGGAAACACCATATATTTT; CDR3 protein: CASSPHPPGNTIYF
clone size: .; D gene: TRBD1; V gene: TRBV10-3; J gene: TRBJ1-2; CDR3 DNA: TGTGCCATCAGTGTTGAGGGGACAGGACGGCTCTTGAACTATGGCTACACCTTC; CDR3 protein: CAISVEGTGRLLNYGYTF
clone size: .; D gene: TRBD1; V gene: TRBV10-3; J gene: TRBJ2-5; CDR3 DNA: TGTGCCATCAGTTCTAGGGACAGGGTAGAAGAGACCCAGTACTTC; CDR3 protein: CAISSRDRVEETQYF
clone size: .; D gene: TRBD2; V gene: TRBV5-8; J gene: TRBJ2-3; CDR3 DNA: TGTGCCAGCAGCCGAGGACTAGCGGGAGGGCCTCGGACAGATACGCAGTATTTT; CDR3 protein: CASSRGLAGGPRTDTQYF
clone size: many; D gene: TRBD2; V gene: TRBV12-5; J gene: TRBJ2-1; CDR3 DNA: TGTGCTAGTGGTTTGGTACCTAAAGGACTAGCGGGAGAAAGGGGCAATGAGCAGTTCTTC; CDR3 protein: CASGLVPKGLAGERGNEQFF
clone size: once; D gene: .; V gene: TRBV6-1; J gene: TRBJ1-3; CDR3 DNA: TGTGCCAGCAGTGAAAATACAGCCTCTGGAAACACCATATATTTT; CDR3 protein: CASSENTASGNTIYF
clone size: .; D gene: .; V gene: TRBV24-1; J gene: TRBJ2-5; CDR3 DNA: TGTGCCACCAGTGGCGGGCAGGGGATACCAGAGACCCAGTACTTC; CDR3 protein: CATSGGQGIPETQYF
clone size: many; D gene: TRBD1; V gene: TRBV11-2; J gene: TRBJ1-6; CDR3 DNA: TGTGCCAGCAGTTACGGGACAGGGGATTCACCCCTCCACTTT; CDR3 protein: CASSYGTGDSPLHF
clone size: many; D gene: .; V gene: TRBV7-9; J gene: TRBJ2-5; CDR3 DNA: TGTGCCAGCAGCTTAGGGGCGGAGACCCAGTACTTC; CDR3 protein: CASSLGAETQYF
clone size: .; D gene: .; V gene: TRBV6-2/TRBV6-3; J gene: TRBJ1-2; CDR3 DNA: TGTGCCAGCAGTTCCCGGGACACAAACTATGGCTACACCTTC; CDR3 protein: CASSSRDTNYGYTF
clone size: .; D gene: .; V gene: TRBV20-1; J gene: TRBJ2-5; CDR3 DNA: TGCAGTGCTAGTACCAGCGGAAGATCTCACGAGACCCAGTACTTC; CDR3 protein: CSASTSGRSHETQYF
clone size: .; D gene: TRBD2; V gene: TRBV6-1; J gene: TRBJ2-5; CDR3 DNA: TGTGCCAGCTACCCTACTAGCGTGCATATTGGGACCCAGTACTTC; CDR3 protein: CASYPTSVHIGTQYF
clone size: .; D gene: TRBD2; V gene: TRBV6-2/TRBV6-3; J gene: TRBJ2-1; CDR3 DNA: TGTGCCAGCAGTTACTCGATGACTAGCGGGCCTCAAGAGGGGAATGAGCAGTTCTTC; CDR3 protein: CASSYSMTSGPQEGNEQFF
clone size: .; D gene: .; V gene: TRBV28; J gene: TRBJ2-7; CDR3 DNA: TGTGCCAGCAGTTTAGTACAGGGAGGCGACGAGCAGTACTTC; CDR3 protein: CASSLVQGGDEQYF